This is a list of T cell receptor beta chains from one sample in a study of T-cell memory formation after mild COVID-19. TCRdb reprocessed the 5' RACE reads via MiXCR and lists one record per CDR3 protein. The table includes around 400,000 distinct CDR3 sequences, 20% to 25% detected once. The sequenced sample consisted of PBMCs or a T cell subset sorted from them (not recorded which). These receptors were obtained from an adult woman who had mild COVID-19 (a few samples of this study predate the infection). Cell type and time point are not known. The conserved cysteine and the conserved F or W are not part of the CDR3 here. Fields, in order: D gene, V gene, J gene, CDR3 protein. A D gene is named only where the DNA matches it firmly.

>TRBD2|TRBV7-2|TRBJ2-5
ASSWLTSGQETQY
>.|TRBV7-6|TRBJ1-2
ASSLGHSGYT
>TRBD1|TRBV7-9|TRBJ2-4
ASSWWTGTVAKNIQY
>.|TRBV24-1|TRBJ2-3
ATSDSYSPSTDTQY
>TRBD1|TRBV2|TRBJ1-1
ASSPGGQADTEAF
>.|TRBV12-3/TRBV12-4|TRBJ2-1
ASSTRGASSYNEQF
>.|TRBV20-1|TRBJ2-2
SARGVGLRANTGELF
>.|TRBV12-3/TRBV12-4|TRBJ1-4
ASSHNTIGEKLF
>.|TRBV24-1|TRBJ1-1
ATSDPNYTEAF
>.|TRBV19|TRBJ1-2
ASSAQRTATNYGYT
>.|TRBV5-5|TRBJ2-2
ASSSEGHTGELF
>.|TRBV7-2|TRBJ1-6
ASSLVLGVDNSPLH
>.|TRBV20-1|TRBJ1-2
SARDSRAVYGYT
>.|TRBV12-3/TRBV12-4|TRBJ1-1
ASSLGRQTQAF
>.|TRBV7-3|TRBJ2-7
ASSRGQAYEQY
>.|TRBV5-4|TRBJ2-7
ASSFSGADEQY
>.|TRBV12-3/TRBV12-4|TRBJ2-3
ASGSSTDTQY
>.|TRBV7-8|TRBJ2-5
ASSPRGRETQY
>.|TRBV12-3/TRBV12-4|TRBJ1-5
ASSFSTGNQPQH
>.|TRBV20-1|TRBJ1-3
SAREPTGNTIY
>.|TRBV24-1|TRBJ2-1
ATSDTLYSYNEQF
>.|TRBV4-1|TRBJ1-4
ASSQVGSGLNEKLF
>TRBD2|TRBV5-1|TRBJ2-7
ASSSYSGSNYEQY
>.|TRBV27|TRBJ1-2
ASWTAGGYGYT
>TRBD2|TRBV5-6|TRBJ2-7
ASSYGTSGSYEQY
>.|TRBV9|TRBJ2-7
ASSVDMGATYEQY
>TRBD2|TRBV7-9|TRBJ2-1
ASSPVGLAGNEQF
>.|TRBV7-9|TRBJ2-1
ASTPRGGGASDEQF
>.|TRBV24-1|TRBJ1-2
ATSDLGDGYT
>.|TRBV3-1|TRBJ2-7
ASSQVQGPTYEQY
>TRBD2|TRBV20-1|TRBJ2-7
SARGLAAAYEQY
>TRBD1|TRBV15|TRBJ2-3
ATSSDGRTGTPDTQY
>.|TRBV6-1|TRBJ2-3
ASSRDSRSTDTQY
>.|TRBV20-1|TRBJ2-4
SARDPVAGKASNIQY
>.|TRBV7-9|TRBJ1-5
ASSPESGPQH
>TRBD1|TRBV10-3|TRBJ1-6
AISESGQGGSPLH
>.|TRBV13|TRBJ1-1
ASSSTGAAEAF
>.|TRBV15|TRBJ2-2
ATSRDRTAGELF
>.|TRBV25-1|TRBJ2-5
ASSRRDQGQETQY
>.|TRBV15|TRBJ1-5
ATSSMALGTIDQPQH
>TRBD2|TRBV14|TRBJ2-5
ASSPTAGQETQY
>TRBD1|TRBV27|TRBJ1-1
ASSLRDRDKAF
>.|TRBV5-1|TRBJ2-7
ASSPPGPGDEQY
>TRBD1|TRBV20-1|TRBJ1-1
SARLPDRVTEAF
>TRBD1|TRBV9|TRBJ2-1
ASSPAGTGGRLVF
>.|TRBV7-9|TRBJ2-7
ASSLVGPPEQY
>.|TRBV15|TRBJ1-1
ATSARRARITEAF
>.|TRBV5-1|TRBJ1-2
ASSSGRNEGYT
>.|TRBV29-1|TRBJ2-1
SVESGSYNEQF
>.|TRBV11-2|TRBJ2-5
ASSPGPLQY